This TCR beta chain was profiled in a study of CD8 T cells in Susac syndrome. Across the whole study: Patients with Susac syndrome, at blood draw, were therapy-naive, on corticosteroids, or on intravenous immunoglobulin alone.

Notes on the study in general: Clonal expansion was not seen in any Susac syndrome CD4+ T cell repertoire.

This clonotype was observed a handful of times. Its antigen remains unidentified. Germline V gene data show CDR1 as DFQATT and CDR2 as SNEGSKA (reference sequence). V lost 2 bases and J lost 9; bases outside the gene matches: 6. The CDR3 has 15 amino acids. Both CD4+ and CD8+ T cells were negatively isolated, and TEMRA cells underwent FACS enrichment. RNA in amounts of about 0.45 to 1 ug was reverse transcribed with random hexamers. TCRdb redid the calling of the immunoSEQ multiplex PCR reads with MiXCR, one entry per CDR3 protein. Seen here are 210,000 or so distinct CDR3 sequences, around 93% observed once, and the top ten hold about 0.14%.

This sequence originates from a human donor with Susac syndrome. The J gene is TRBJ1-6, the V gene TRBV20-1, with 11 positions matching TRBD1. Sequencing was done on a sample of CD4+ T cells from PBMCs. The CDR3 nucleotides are TGCAGTGCTAGAAGGACAGGGGGCTCGAGTTCACCCCTCCACTTT. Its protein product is CSARRTGGSSSPLHF.